What follows describes a single T cell receptor (beta chain). This specimen belongs to a study of OX40 agonist ivuxolimab in advanced cancers. For the study at large: Patients were infused with ivuxolimab every 2 weeks at 0.01 to 10 mg/kg.

Here immunoSEQ multiplex PCR was the method, and the copy in TCRdb shows in-frame clones only, minus some. Here the sample spans around 83,000 clones, about 88% being singletons. This TCR derives from an adult with an advanced solid tumor such as melanoma, head and neck, liver or kidney cancer. The specimen was CD4+ or CD8+ T cells sorted from blood, collected in a trial of the OX40 agonist ivuxolimab.

CDR3 loop: CASGLNWGETQYF. CDR3 DNA sequence: TGTGCTAGTGGTTTGAACTGGGGGGAGACCCAGTACTTC. The chain uses TRBV12-5 and TRBJ2-5; D assignment may be TRBD1 or TRBD2 (5 bases each). The V end was cut by 2 bases, the J end by 5 bases, with 9 bases between. CDR3 length: 13 residues. The germline CDR1 and CDR2 sequences are LGHNT and FRNRAP.